This T cell receptor beta chain appears in the sequencing data of a study of T cell responses to AZD1222 COVID-19 vaccine. Broader study findings: It was only after the peak T cell response that any repertoires were sampled. Regions left unmutated in variants are reportedly the target of nearly half of spike-specific TCRs. Among the donors, most were white British and more were female, and clonal diversity was possibly underestimated. After two AZD1222 doses, spike-specific TCR breadth and depth rose versus day 0.

V lost 4 bases and J lost 4; bases outside the gene matches: 5. This CDR3 region has 14 residues. CDR1 and CDR2 from the germline V gene are SGHRS and YFSETQ. Concerning this clone: Its target is not known.

Only in-frame clones appear in the TCRdb table, and some are missing; sequencing was by immunoSEQ multiplex PCR. The sample has approximately 270,000 clones; about 94% are singletons. The source was peripheral blood, collected 28 days after the second AZD1222 dose. This clonotype was obtained from an adult who received the AZD1222 COVID-19 vaccine. J is TRBJ2-7 and V is TRBV5-1; 10 bases match TRBD1. Written as DNA, the CDR3 is TGCGCCAGCAGCCCGACAGGGGGCTCGTACGAGCAGTACTTC. It yields the protein CASSPTGGSYEQYF.